The 24 T cell receptor beta chains in this list originate from one sample, sequenced in a study of blood T cell repertoires in COVID-19. Assay used: immunoSEQ multiplex PCR; TCRdb lists only in-frame clones, some missing. The sample holds 110,000 to 150,000 clones, around 84% seen once. The source material was peripheral blood. These receptors were collected from a woman aged 60-75 years with acute or convalescent COVID-19.

The chain links TRBV4-2 to TRBJ2-7, with 8 bases lining up with TRBD2. Germline V lookup: CDR1 LGHNA, CDR2 YNFKEQ. After removal of 0 bases from V and 6 bases from J, the junction contained 10 bases not matched to a gene. This CDR3 contains 16 residues. The chain's CDR3 is CASSQDSGGPVGEQYF. CDR3 bases: TGTGCCAGCAGCCAAGATTCGGGGGGGCCTGTGGGCGAGCAGTACTTC.

The chain employs TRBV2 and TRBJ2-1; perhaps TRBD2 as D (6 bases). Germline lookup yields CDR1 SNHLY and CDR2 FYNNEI. This CDR3 spans 15 amino acids. V lost 4 bases and J 0 bases, leaving 10 bases between the germline ends. CDR3 sequence reads: CASSATRGSYNEQFF. CDR3 DNA: TGTGCCAGCAGTGCGACTAGGGGCTCCTACAATGAGCAGTTCTTC.

The chain employs TRBV6-5 and TRBJ2-5; 8 bases map to TRBD1. V was pared by 4 bases and J by 2 bases, with 6 bases of the junction left unmatched. The CDR3 length is 15 residues. Germline V lookup: CDR1 MNHEY, CDR2 SVGAGI. CDR3 residues: CASSSDRAVQETQYF. CDR3 coding DNA: TGTGCCAGCAGTTCGGACAGGGCGGTTCAAGAGACCCAGTACTTC.

The chain recombines TRBV4-1 with TRBJ1-2; 8 bases align to TRBD1. The J segment lost 7 bases and the V segment lost 4 bases, leaving 11 bases of the junction unmatched. The CDR3 is made up of 15 amino acids. Looked up from germline, CDR1 is MGHRA and CDR2 is YSYEKL. CDR3 DNA: TGCGCCAGCAGCCGTGACAGGGGACAATCCTCTGGCTACACCTTC. Amino acids: CASSRDRGQSSGYTF.

This clone was detected once. The chain combines TRBV18 with TRBJ1-1; 12 bases line up with TRBD1. V lost 3 bases and J lost 3; bases outside the gene matches: 8. From germline, CDR1 is KGHSH and CDR2 LQKENI. This CDR3 has 17 residues. DNA of the CDR3: TGTGCCAGCTCACCGAGGGGACAGGGGGCTTTGTACACTGAAGCTTTCTTT. It is translated as CASSPRGQGALYTEAFF.

The chain employs TRBV4-1 and TRBJ2-1; 8 nucleotides align to TRBD1. Trimming took 0 bases from V and 7 from J; bases not matched to a gene: 8. Germline V lookup: CDR1 MGHRA, CDR2 YSYEKL. This CDR3 spans 16 amino acids. The chain's CDR3 is CASSQERQGAENEQFF. The DNA for the CDR3 is TGCGCCAGCAGCCAAGAGAGGCAGGGGGCCGAGAATGAGCAGTTCTTC.

The rearrangement links TRBV27 to TRBJ1-2; D perhaps matches TRBD1 (5 bases). CDR3 length equals 17 residues. Germline CDR1 is MNHEY and CDR2 is SMNVEV (reference sequence). The V and J ends lost 2 bases and 6 bases respectively, with 22 bases between them. The CDR3 spells CASSLIQTVPWQDGYTF. The DNA of the CDR3 is TGTGCCAGCAGTTTAATTCAGACAGTGCCGTGGCAGGATGGCTACACCTTC.

The chain couples TRBV5-1 to TRBJ2-5; possibly TRBD2 for D (6 bases). CDR1 is SGHRS and CDR2 is YFSETQ in the germline V gene. V shed 4 bases and J shed 5 bases, with 15 bases lying between them. The CDR3 extends over 14 amino acids. The CDR3 sequence is CASSAGPREETQYF. The CDR3 DNA is TGCGCCAGCAGCGCGGGACCCCGCGAGGAGACCCAGTACTTC.

The chain employs TRBV6-5 and TRBJ1-2, with D possibly being TRBD1 (6 bases). This CDR3 spans 13 amino acids. The germline CDR1 and CDR2 sequences are MNHEY and SVGAGI. V dropped 3 bases and J dropped 4 bases, with 9 bases sitting between them. The CDR3 sequence: CASSYKGVYGYTF. CDR3 nucleotide sequence: TGTGCCAGCAGTTATAAGGGGGTCTATGGCTACACCTTC.

This chain joins TRBV4-1 and TRBJ2-1, with D perhaps TRBD2 (5 bases). The CDR3 totals 16 residues. V gave up 0 bases and J gave up 6 bases, with 15 bases separating them. Germline V gene sequence: CDR1 MGHRA, CDR2 YSYEKL. The CDR3 loop is CASSQDSRRGRNEQFF. CDR3 DNA: TGCGCCAGCAGCCAAGATAGTCGTCGGGGTCGCAATGAGCAGTTCTTC.

The V call is TRBV11-2, the J call TRBJ2-2; D call uncertain. The CDR3 covers 14 residues. V lost 7 bases and J lost 7, with 16 bases in between. Germline values: CDR1 SGHAT, CDR2 FQNNGV. CDR3 DNA sequence: TGTGCCAGCACCTTCTTGAGGTTAGGCGGGGAGCTGTTTTTT. It encodes CASTFLRLGGELFF.

The chain carries TRBV6-5 and TRBJ2-7; the match to TRBD1 covers 9 bases. With 6 bases clipped from V and 1 base from J, the junction kept 7 bases outside the gene matches. CDR1 is MNHEY, CDR2 SVGAGI, per germline. This CDR3 comprises 15 residues. CDR3 sequence reads: CASSVDRGESYEQYF. The CDR3 bases are TGTGCCAGCAGCGTGGACAGGGGAGAGTCCTACGAGCAGTACTTC.

This CDR3 is CASSITGALGDEQYF. In nucleotides, the CDR3 is TGTGCCAGTAGTATTACAGGGGCACTTGGGGACGAGCAGTACTTC. V gene TRBV19 combines with J gene TRBJ2-7; 7 positions match TRBD1. After removal of 3 bases from V and 5 bases from J, the junction contained 10 bases not matched to a gene. The CDR3 has 15 amino acids. Germline lookup yields CDR1 LNHDA and CDR2 SQIVND (reference sequence).

The chain has TRBV28 and TRBJ1-2; D remains ambiguous. The CDR3 spans 14 residues. Trimming left V 1 base short and J 3 bases short, with 9 bases between. Germline V gives CDR1 MDHEN, CDR2 SYDVKM. The CDR3 here is CASSLSVRDYGYTF. The CDR3 nucleotides read TGTGCCAGCAGTTTATCGGTGAGGGACTATGGCTACACCTTC.

The V gene is TRBV4-1, the J gene TRBJ2-4; tentative D call: TRBD1 (5 bases). Germline-derived CDR1 and CDR2 are MGHRA and YSYEKL. This CDR3 is built from 13 residues. V lost 7 bases, J lost 0 bases, and 7 bases lay in between. For the CDR3, the DNA is TGCGCCAGCATGGGGCTAGCCAAAAACATTCAGTACTTC. Residues: CASMGLAKNIQYF.

The chain carries TRBV7-9 and TRBJ1-5; 10 nucleotides match TRBD1. Germline V CDR1 and CDR2: SEHNR, FQNEAQ (reference sequence). CDR3 length: 16 amino acids. Trimming took 6 bases from V and 4 from J; bases not matched to a gene: 9. CDR3: CASSRGDRGRNQPQHF. The CDR3, as DNA: TGTGCCAGCAGTCGAGGGGACAGGGGCAGAAATCAGCCCCAGCATTTT.

This chain uses TRBV19 with TRBJ2-5, with D possibly matching TRBD2 (6 bases). The V gene lost 11 bases and the J gene lost 5 bases, with 18 bases spanning the gap. Germline lookup yields CDR1 LNHDA and CDR2 SQIVND (reference sequence). The CDR3 sequence is 13 residues long. This CDR3 reads CAVGGVRGETQYF. CDR3 in DNA: TGTGCCGTGGGTGGGGTCCGGGGGGAGACCCAGTACTTC.

This clone was observed a few times. This chain joins TRBV4-3 and TRBJ2-2, with D unresolved. The CDR3 extends over 15 amino acids. Deletions cut 2 bases from V and 3 bases from J, with 10 bases between. Germline CDR1 and CDR2: LGHNA and YSLEER. Written as DNA, the CDR3 is TGCGCCAGCAGCCAAAGGCCTCTAGACACCGGGGAGCTGTTTTTT. It encodes CASSQRPLDTGELFF.

The chain couples TRBV19 to TRBJ1-2; 7 bases map to TRBD1. The CDR3 covers 15 residues. In germline, CDR1 is LNHDA, CDR2 SQIVND (reference sequence). V lost 3 bases, J lost 8 bases, and 12 bases stayed unmatched. CDR3 bases: TGTGCCAGTAGTATCGCAGGGGGGAAGATCGACGGCTACACCTTC. Translation: CASSIAGGKIDGYTF.

The gene calls are TRBV6-5 and TRBJ1-4; D is undetermined. The CDR3 has 13 amino acids. V lost 6 bases, J lost 5 bases, and 10 bases lay in between. Germline CDR1 reads MNHEY; CDR2 reads SVGAGI. The CDR3 DNA is TGTGCCAGCAGAACTCAGAGGAATGAAAAACTGTTTTTT. As protein: CASRTQRNEKLFF.

At least ten counts were recorded for this clone. This chain connects TRBV5-4 to TRBJ1-1; D possibly corresponds to TRBD1 (5 bases). Germline loops: CDR1 SGHNT, CDR2 YYREEE (reference sequence). V lost 3 bases and J lost 1, with 10 bases in between. The CDR3 extends over 14 amino acids. CDR3: CASSSLDTNTEAFF. The CDR3 nucleotides read TGTGCCAGCAGCTCGCTGGACACGAACACTGAAGCTTTCTTT.

This clone appeared once. The J gene is TRBJ2-3, the V gene TRBV7-3, with D perhaps TRBD2 (7 bases). V shed 2 bases and J shed 0 bases, with 9 bases lying between them. Germline loops: CDR1 SGHTA, CDR2 FQGTGA. CDR3 size: 15 residues. The CDR3, as DNA: TGTGCCAGCAGCTTAGCGGGGGCGAGCACAGATACGCAGTATTTT. Encoded protein: CASSLAGASTDTQYF.

The V gene is TRBV9, the J gene TRBJ1-2; perhaps TRBD1 as D (5 bases). The germline gives CDR1 SGDLS, CDR2 YYNGEE. There are 14 residues in the CDR3. The germline V and J ends were trimmed by 2 bases and 3 bases, with 11 bases remaining between them. CDR3 protein: CASSVGGGHYGYTF. DNA of the CDR3: TGTGCCAGCAGCGTCGGGGGAGGGCACTATGGCTACACCTTC.

The chain recombines TRBV29-1 with TRBJ1-1; D gene unclear. The CDR3 loop spans 16 amino acids. V shed 3 bases and J shed 0 bases, with 17 bases lying between them. CDR1 SQVTM and CDR2 ANQGSEA come from the germline V gene. The DNA for the CDR3 is TGCAGCGTTGACTTCAGACATACACCAATGAACACTGAAGCTTTCTTT. Translated, it gives CSVDFRHTPMNTEAFF.